The clone carrying this T cell receptor beta chain was counted a few times. The antigen is unknown. The data stem from a study of radiotherapy plus CTLA-4 blockade in lung cancer. Overall study findings and caveats: There was expansion of tumor-derived TCR clones in blood after radiotherapy plus ipilimumab.

Patients with chemo-refractory metastatic non-small-cell lung cancer received focal radiation plus CTLA-4 blockade with ipilimumab. The length of the CDR3 is 16 residues. With 1 base clipped from V and 10 bases from J, the junction kept 7 bases outside the gene matches. CDR1 and CDR2 (germline): LGHNT, FRNRAP. Profiled with immunoSEQ multiplex PCR; TCRdb holds only in-frame clones, not every one. Here the sample spans approximately 69,000 clones, about 80% being singletons. The clonotype comes from a human donor with non-small cell lung cancer who had a complete response to radiotherapy plus ipilimumab. The rearrangement joins TRBV12-5 to TRBJ2-1, with TRBD2 matching over 13 bases. The specimen comprised peripheral blood, sampled from a patient treated with radiotherapy plus ipilimumab. The CDR3 region is CASGLGPSTSGGEQFF. The CDR3 bases are TGTGCTAGTGGTTTGGGACCTTCGACTAGCGGGGGGGAGCAGTTCTTC.